Listed below are T cell receptor beta chains from one sample, sequenced in a study of T cells in Graves' hyperthyroidism and ophthalmopathy. From the multiplex PCR reads, TCRdb called clonotypes with MiXCR, one entry per CDR3 protein. Of about 640,000 distinct CDR3 sequences detected, roughly 20% appear once; the ten largest clones hold around a third. The specimen sequenced was blood. These receptor sequences come from a man younger than 40 with Graves' ophthalmopathy. Each CDR3 is given with its conserved first and last residue. Fields, in order: J gene, V gene, D gene, clone size, CDR3 DNA, CDR3 protein. A D gene is named only where the DNA matches it firmly. Size is omitted from some rows. Given values are once, few, many or a class for expanded clones.

J gene: TRBJ2-3
V gene: TRBV12-3/TRBV12-4
D gene: TRBD2
clone size: few
CDR3 DNA: TGTGCCAGCAGCGGCGGGACTAGCGGGAGGGCTAGCACAGATACGCAGTATTTT
CDR3 protein: CASSGGTSGRASTDTQYF

J gene: TRBJ1-1
V gene: TRBV7-9
D gene: -
clone size: few
CDR3 DNA: TGTGCCAGCAGCTTACGGACAGTTACGACCTATGAAGCTTTCTTT
CDR3 protein: CASSLRTVTTYEAFF

J gene: TRBJ2-2
V gene: TRBV28
D gene: -
clone size: -
CDR3 DNA: TGTGCCAGCATGGGGGGCACCGGGGAGCTGTTTTTT
CDR3 protein: CASMGGTGELFF

J gene: TRBJ2-1
V gene: TRBV11-2
D gene: -
clone size: many
CDR3 DNA: TGTGCCAGCCGCACCTCAGAGGGGGATTACTACAATGAGCAGTTCTTC
CDR3 protein: CASRTSEGDYYNEQFF

J gene: TRBJ2-1
V gene: TRBV6-1
D gene: -
clone size: -
CDR3 DNA: TGTGCCAGCAAAGATAGCGGACCAGTCAATGAGCAGTTCTTC
CDR3 protein: CASKDSGPVNEQFF

J gene: TRBJ1-3
V gene: TRBV2
D gene: -
clone size: many
CDR3 DNA: TGTGCCAGCAGTGCGGAAACTGGAAACACCATATATTTT
CDR3 protein: CASSAETGNTIYF

J gene: TRBJ1-2
V gene: TRBV11-2
D gene: -
clone size: many
CDR3 DNA: TGTGCCAGCAGCTCCGGGAGAAAGACCTATGGCTACACCTTC
CDR3 protein: CASSSGRKTYGYTF

J gene: TRBJ2-1
V gene: TRBV28
D gene: -
clone size: few
CDR3 DNA: TGTGCCAGCAGTTTGCCAGATGTCAATGAGCAGTTCTTC
CDR3 protein: CASSLPDVNEQFF

J gene: TRBJ2-3
V gene: TRBV20-1
D gene: TRBD2
clone size: -
CDR3 DNA: TGCAGTGCTAGACCCCAGGCTAGCGGGAGGCCGTATTTT
CDR3 protein: CSARPQASGRPYF

J gene: TRBJ1-2
V gene: TRBV24-1
D gene: -
clone size: -
CDR3 DNA: TGTGCCACCAGTGACCAAGGCAGCTATGGCTACACCTTC
CDR3 protein: CATSDQGSYGYTF

J gene: TRBJ2-1
V gene: TRBV6-1
D gene: TRBD1
clone size: -
CDR3 DNA: TGTGCCAGCAGTGGGGACAGTTACTACAATGAGCAGTTCTTC
CDR3 protein: CASSGDSYYNEQFF

J gene: TRBJ2-3
V gene: TRBV20-1
D gene: TRBD1
clone size: many
CDR3 DNA: TGCAGTGCTAGCCCCGGGACAGGATTGGCGGATACGCAGTATTTT
CDR3 protein: CSASPGTGLADTQYF

J gene: TRBJ2-2
V gene: TRBV9
D gene: -
clone size: -
CDR3 DNA: TGTGCCAGCAGCGTAGCTCGGCGGGCTGGGGACACCGGGGAGCTGTTTTTT
CDR3 protein: CASSVARRAGDTGELFF

J gene: TRBJ2-4
V gene: TRBV5-1
D gene: TRBD2
clone size: -
CDR3 DNA: TGCGCCAGCAGCGACGGACTAGTGAAGTACTTC
CDR3 protein: CASSDGLVKYF

J gene: TRBJ2-5
V gene: TRBV28
D gene: -
clone size: many
CDR3 DNA: TGTGCCAGCAGTTCGAGCGAAGAGACCCAGTACTTC
CDR3 protein: CASSSSEETQYF

J gene: TRBJ2-2
V gene: TRBV5-4
D gene: -
clone size: -
CDR3 DNA: TGTGCCAGCAGCTCAAAACTCGGGGGCGATACCGGGGAGCTGTTTTTT
CDR3 protein: CASSSKLGGDTGELFF

J gene: TRBJ1-3
V gene: TRBV5-6
D gene: -
clone size: -
CDR3 DNA: TGTGCCAGCATCGCGGCGGGGGCCGGAAACACCATATATTTT
CDR3 protein: CASIAAGAGNTIYF

J gene: TRBJ1-2
V gene: TRBV2
D gene: -
clone size: few
CDR3 DNA: TGTGCCAGCAGTGAAAGGGGGTCCCCTACAAACACCTTC
CDR3 protein: CASSERGSPTNTF

J gene: TRBJ2-3
V gene: TRBV5-4
D gene: -
clone size: -
CDR3 DNA: TGTGCCAGCAGCCCAAAGGGAGACAGCAGCACAGATACGCAGTATTTT
CDR3 protein: CASSPKGDSSTDTQYF

J gene: TRBJ2-1
V gene: TRBV4-1
D gene: -
clone size: -
CDR3 DNA: TGCGCCAGCAGCCAAGGGTGGAGCTCCTACAATGAGCAGTTCTTC
CDR3 protein: CASSQGWSSYNEQFF

J gene: TRBJ2-1
V gene: TRBV9
D gene: -
clone size: few
CDR3 DNA: TGTGCCAGCAGCGTAGTGGCGGGGCCCAATGAGCAGTTCTTC
CDR3 protein: CASSVVAGPNEQFF

J gene: TRBJ2-7
V gene: TRBV4-1
D gene: TRBD2
clone size: few
CDR3 DNA: TGCGCCAGCAGCCAAGATTGGGTAGGGCCAGCGGGAGGGCCGGGTGAGCAGTACTTC
CDR3 protein: CASSQDWVGPAGGPGEQYF

J gene: TRBJ2-1
V gene: TRBV27
D gene: TRBD2
clone size: few
CDR3 DNA: TGTGCCAGCGGAGCGGGGCCAGCCTACAATGAGCAGTTCTTC
CDR3 protein: CASGAGPAYNEQFF

J gene: TRBJ2-7
V gene: TRBV6-2/TRBV6-3
D gene: -
clone size: -
CDR3 DNA: TGTGCCAGCAAGTTATGGGATCTACCCTCCTACGAGCAGTACTTC
CDR3 protein: CASKLWDLPSYEQYF

J gene: TRBJ1-4
V gene: TRBV10-3
D gene: TRBD1
clone size: few
CDR3 DNA: TGTGCCATCAGTGCCAGGGACAGGGAGGAAAAACTGTTTTTT
CDR3 protein: CAISARDREEKLFF

J gene: TRBJ2-5
V gene: TRBV24-1
D gene: -
clone size: few
CDR3 DNA: TGTGCCACCAGTGACCTTACAGGGCCCGAAGAGACCCAGTACTTC
CDR3 protein: CATSDLTGPEETQYF

J gene: TRBJ2-5
V gene: TRBV11-2
D gene: TRBD2
clone size: many
CDR3 DNA: TGTGCCAGCAGCTTAAATGGCGGGAGTTCTCAAGAGACCCAGTACTTC
CDR3 protein: CASSLNGGSSQETQYF

J gene: TRBJ2-7
V gene: TRBV10-3
D gene: TRBD2
clone size: many
CDR3 DNA: TGTGCCACACTCCAAGCGGGAGGAAACTACGAGCAGTACTTC
CDR3 protein: CATLQAGGNYEQYF

J gene: TRBJ1-6
V gene: TRBV28
D gene: -
clone size: many
CDR3 DNA: TGTGCCAGCAGGCCGGGCCGGTTCATCTCACCCCTCCACTTT
CDR3 protein: CASRPGRFISPLHF

J gene: TRBJ1-2
V gene: TRBV2
D gene: -
clone size: -
CDR3 DNA: TGTGCCAGCAGTGAAGGAATCGGGATAGATGGCTACACCTTC
CDR3 protein: CASSEGIGIDGYTF

J gene: TRBJ2-7
V gene: TRBV7-2
D gene: -
clone size: many
CDR3 DNA: TGTGCCAGCAGCTTAGTGGGAGTAAGCGAGCAGTACTTC
CDR3 protein: CASSLVGVSEQYF

J gene: TRBJ2-7
V gene: TRBV5-6
D gene: -
clone size: -
CDR3 DNA: TGTGCCAGCAGCACGTTCCTAGAGGTAGAGGGTTGCGAGCAGTACTTC
CDR3 protein: CASSTFLEVEGCEQYF

J gene: TRBJ2-7
V gene: TRBV11-2
D gene: TRBD1
clone size: few
CDR3 DNA: TGTGCCAGCAGGGACAGGGGGAACAATGAGCAGTACTTC
CDR3 protein: CASRDRGNNEQYF

J gene: TRBJ2-5
V gene: TRBV7-9
D gene: TRBD1
clone size: -
CDR3 DNA: TGTGCCAGCAGCGTAGGAGACAGGGGACGGGGAGAGACCCAGTACTTC
CDR3 protein: CASSVGDRGRGETQYF